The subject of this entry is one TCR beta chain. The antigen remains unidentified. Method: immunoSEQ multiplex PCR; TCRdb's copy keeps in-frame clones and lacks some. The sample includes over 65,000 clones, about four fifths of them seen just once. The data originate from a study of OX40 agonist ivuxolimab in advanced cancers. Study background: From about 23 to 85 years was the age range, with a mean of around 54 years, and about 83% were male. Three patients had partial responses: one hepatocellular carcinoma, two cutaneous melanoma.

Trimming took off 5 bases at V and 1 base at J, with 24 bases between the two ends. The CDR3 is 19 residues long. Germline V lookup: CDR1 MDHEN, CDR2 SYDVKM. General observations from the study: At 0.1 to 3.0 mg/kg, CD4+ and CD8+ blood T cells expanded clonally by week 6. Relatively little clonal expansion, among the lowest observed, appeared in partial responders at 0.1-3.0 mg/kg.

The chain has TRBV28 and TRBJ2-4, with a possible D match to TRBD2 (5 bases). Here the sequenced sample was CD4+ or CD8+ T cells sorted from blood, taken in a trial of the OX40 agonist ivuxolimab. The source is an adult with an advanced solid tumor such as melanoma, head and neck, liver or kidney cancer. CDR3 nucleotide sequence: TGTGCCAGCAGTGCCCCCGGTAGTTGGTCGTCGGGGGCCAAAAACATTCAGTACTTC. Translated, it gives CASSAPGSWSSGAKNIQYF.